These T cell receptor beta chains were read from a single sample in a study of CD8 T cells in ankylosing spondylitis. TCRdb reprocessed the 5' RACE reads with MiXCR, giving one entry per CDR3 protein. The sample lists 500,000 or so distinct CDR3 sequences; about 5.4% were seen once. Sequenced: blood, either unsorted or a sorted T cell fraction (not recorded which). Receptors were obtained from a male donor with ankylosing spondylitis. Each CDR3 is given with its conserved first and last residue. A D gene is named only where the DNA matches it firmly. Expanded clones are given a class, and other clones once, few, many or no size at all.

TRBV5-4	many	TRBJ2-7	TRBD1	CASSRGQGDYEQYF	TGTGCCAGCAGCCGGGGACAGGGGGACTACGAGCAGTACTTC
TRBV7-2	many	TRBJ2-1	TRBD1	CASSLAGQVPFQFF	TGTGCCAGCAGCTTAGCGGGACAGGTCCCCTTTCAGTTCTTC
TRBV6-6	-	TRBJ2-1	-	CASSYLPRGEDEQFF	TGTGCCAGCAGTTACCTCCCCCGCGGTGAGGATGAGCAGTTCTTC
TRBV4-2	many	TRBJ2-3	TRBD2	CASSRVSGGPGDTQYF	TGTGCCAGCAGCCGGGTTAGCGGGGGCCCGGGGGATACGCAGTATTTT
TRBV10-3	few	TRBJ2-3	-	CAISERRGDTDTQYF	TGTGCCATCAGTGAAAGGAGGGGAGACACAGATACGCAGTATTTT
TRBV5-5	many	TRBJ1-5	TRBD1	CASSLDAGGNQPQHF	TGTGCCAGCAGCTTGGATGCAGGGGGAAACCAGCCCCAGCATTTT
TRBV4-3	many	TRBJ1-6	-	CASSPRDGNSPLHF	TGCGCCAGCAGCCCTAGGGACGGGAATTCACCCCTCCACTTT
TRBV28	many	TRBJ1-5	-	CASSQSYEKLDQPQHF	TGTGCCAGCAGCCAATCATATGAGAAACTTGATCAGCCCCAGCATTTT
TRBV18	many	TRBJ1-5	-	CASSRSSNQPQHF	TGTGCCAGCTCCCGTTCTTCGAATCAGCCCCAGCATTTT
TRBV11-1	many	TRBJ2-7	-	CASSPTTSGNSYEQYF	TGTGCCAGCAGCCCTACGACCAGTGGCAACTCCTACGAGCAGTACTTC